The rows below give T cell receptor beta chains drawn from one sample of a study of monozygotic twins with inflammatory bowel disease. TCRdb reworked the 5' RACE reads into one entry per CDR3 protein, no DNA. In total, the table holds around 370,000 distinct CDR3 sequences. The specimen was blood. These TCRs come from a human donor with ulcerative colitis or Crohn's disease, or a healthy co-twin of an affected twin (not recorded which). CDR3s include the opening cysteine and the closing phenylalanine or tryptophan.

J gene: TRBJ2-1; V gene: TRBV5-6; CDR3 protein: CASSWMTSGSYNEQFF
J gene: TRBJ2-7; V gene: TRBV19; CDR3 protein: CASSFRGRPYEQYF
J gene: TRBJ1-1; V gene: TRBV5-1; CDR3 protein: CASSPYPVGGLLEAFF
J gene: TRBJ1-5; V gene: TRBV7-2; CDR3 protein: CASSQGQGEYSNQPQHF
J gene: TRBJ1-2; V gene: TRBV20-1; CDR3 protein: CSASLRGTGYIGYTF
J gene: TRBJ2-7; V gene: TRBV7-9; CDR3 protein: CASSLGPLGQSSYEQYF
J gene: TRBJ2-7; V gene: TRBV7-6; CDR3 protein: CASSLLEAGHEQYF
J gene: TRBJ2-7; V gene: TRBV7-8; CDR3 protein: CASSRAPDSLLYEQYF
J gene: TRBJ2-7; V gene: TRBV27; CDR3 protein: CASSYSSFYEQYF
J gene: TRBJ2-7; V gene: TRBV20-1; CDR3 protein: CSASGSGGFSYEQYF
J gene: TRBJ2-2; V gene: TRBV19; CDR3 protein: CASTSPRRGSHDTGELFF
J gene: TRBJ2-7; V gene: TRBV25-1; CDR3 protein: CAVQNPSYEQYF
J gene: TRBJ1-2; V gene: TRBV6-2/TRBV6-3; CDR3 protein: CASSSLLQGAILYGYTF
J gene: TRBJ1-2; V gene: TRBV7-9; CDR3 protein: CASSLTGQGANYGYTF
J gene: TRBJ2-3; V gene: TRBV12-5; CDR3 protein: CASGSGQGIADTQYF
J gene: TRBJ2-1; V gene: TRBV24-1; CDR3 protein: CATSDWGQGEFF
J gene: TRBJ2-2; V gene: TRBV11-2; CDR3 protein: CATNRPNTGELFF
J gene: TRBJ1-2; V gene: TRBV6-2/TRBV6-3; CDR3 protein: CATSGGENNYGYTF
J gene: TRBJ2-1; V gene: TRBV4-1; CDR3 protein: CASASINNEQFF
J gene: TRBJ2-7; V gene: TRBV7-9; CDR3 protein: CASSLGGGYRITYEQYF
J gene: TRBJ2-3; V gene: TRBV10-3; CDR3 protein: CAISGQGTGTDTQYF
J gene: TRBJ1-3; V gene: TRBV3-1; CDR3 protein: CASTPGAQGVGNTIYF
J gene: TRBJ1-2; V gene: TRBV20-1; CDR3 protein: CSASGSRDYGYTF
J gene: TRBJ2-7; V gene: TRBV4-1; CDR3 protein: CASSPKRGGLTYEQYF
J gene: TRBJ2-2; V gene: TRBV11-2; CDR3 protein: CASSLGLAGRSGELFF
J gene: TRBJ2-5; V gene: TRBV4-1; CDR3 protein: CASSWGTPQETQYF
J gene: TRBJ2-1; V gene: TRBV7-2; CDR3 protein: CASSSRSGTEQFF
J gene: TRBJ2-7; V gene: TRBV4-2; CDR3 protein: CASSQDRASGVTYEQYF
J gene: TRBJ1-5; V gene: TRBV30; CDR3 protein: CAWSGNHRAQPQHF
J gene: TRBJ2-1; V gene: TRBV7-6; CDR3 protein: CASSLGQGEIKFF
J gene: TRBJ1-5; V gene: TRBV12-3/TRBV12-4; CDR3 protein: CASSFERTLNQPQHF
J gene: TRBJ1-5; V gene: TRBV24-1; CDR3 protein: CATSEAGTGGIYQPQHF
J gene: TRBJ2-1; V gene: TRBV5-1; CDR3 protein: CASSLDRGGDNEQFF
J gene: TRBJ1-1; V gene: TRBV12-3/TRBV12-4; CDR3 protein: CASSRTGYTEAFF
J gene: TRBJ2-6; V gene: TRBV12-3/TRBV12-4; CDR3 protein: CASSPGGFGDYSGANVLTF